This T cell receptor (beta chain) was captured by sequencing in a study of metastatic and nonmetastatic thyroid tumors. Whole-study context: The comparison covered peripheral blood and tumor or nodule tissue in malignant and benign thyroid patients.

Original processing notes: A classifier of distant metastasis in papillary thyroid cancer was built from CDR3 differences (across clinicopathological groups). TCRdb re-analyzed the PCR reads through MiXCR. The V and J calls here are based on TCRdb, not the publication. The sample contains roughly 65,000 clones, over 12% of which appear only once. Germline V lookup: CDR1 SGHRS, CDR2 YFSETQ. This CDR3 is 16 amino acids long. Study-wide findings and caveats: A significant increase in TCR beta diversity was reportedly seen in malignant thyroid tumors relative to benign nodules, in blood and tumor.

The entire patient cohort was treatment-naive prior to thyroid surgery. Of note for this clone: The target antigen is unknown. This may be a read error, as it is one base from a much larger clone.

The sequence derives from a male donor with papillary thyroid cancer or a benign thyroid nodule (not recorded which). Some clones in this sample may be carry-over from other donors' samples. Source material: blood. The rearrangement uses TRBV5-1 and TRBJ2-5; 9 positions agree with TRBD2. CDR3 sequence (DNA): TGCACCAGCAGCTTGGCCCTCAGCGGGAGGCTGGAGACCCAGTACTTC. It yields the protein CTSSLALSGRLETQYF.